The entry that follows covers one T cell receptor beta chain sequence. The target antigen is unknown. These data come from a study of T cell responses to AZD1222 COVID-19 vaccine. The CDR3 length is 13 residues. V lost 5 bases and J lost 7, with 14 bases in between. Clones were sequenced by immunoSEQ multiplex PCR, and TCRdb holds only the in-frame ones, with some missing. The data show 100,000 to 150,000 clones, about 92% seen once. Study results and caveats: The donor group comprised mostly white British people and more females; the analysis possibly underestimated clonal diversity. Targets within unmutated variant regions were reportedly found for nearly half of spike-specific TCRs.

The source is an adult who received the AZD1222 COVID-19 vaccine. The sequenced sample was peripheral blood, obtained 28 days after the second AZD1222 dose. This sequence joins TRBV12-3 or TRBV12-4 and TRBJ1-1; a weak D match, TRBD1 (5 bases). The DNA for the CDR3 is TGTGCCAGCAGTACCCGGGGGGACCTTGAAGCTTTCTTT. Amino acid sequence: CASSTRGDLEAFF.